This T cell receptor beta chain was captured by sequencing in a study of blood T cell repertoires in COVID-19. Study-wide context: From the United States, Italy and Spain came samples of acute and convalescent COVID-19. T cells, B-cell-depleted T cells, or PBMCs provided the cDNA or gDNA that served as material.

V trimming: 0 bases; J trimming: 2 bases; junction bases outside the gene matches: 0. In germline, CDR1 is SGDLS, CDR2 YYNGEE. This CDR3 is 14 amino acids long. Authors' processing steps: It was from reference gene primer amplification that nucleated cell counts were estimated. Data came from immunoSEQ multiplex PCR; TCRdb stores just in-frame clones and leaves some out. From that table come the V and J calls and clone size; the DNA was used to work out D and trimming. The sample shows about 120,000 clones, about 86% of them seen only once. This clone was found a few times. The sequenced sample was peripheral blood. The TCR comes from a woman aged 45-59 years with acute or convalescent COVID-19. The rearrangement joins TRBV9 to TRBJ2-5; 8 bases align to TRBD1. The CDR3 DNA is TGTGCCAGCAGCGTAGGGACAGGGCAAGAGACCCAGTACTTC. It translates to CASSVGTGQETQYF.